This entry lists 13 T cell receptor beta chains sequenced from one sample in a study of blood T cell repertoires in COVID-19. The protocol was immunoSEQ multiplex PCR, while the TCRdb copy is restricted to in-frame clones and leaves out a portion. There are roughly 300,000 clones in the sample; 83% occur only once, and roughly 9.4% lies in the top ten. Material for sequencing was peripheral blood. Receptor source: a woman between 45 and 60 years old who had recovered from COVID-19.

The rearrangement uses TRBV28 and TRBJ1-1, with 8 nucleotides matching TRBD1. V gave up 6 bases and J gave up 7 bases; unmatched junction bases: 10. Looked up from germline, CDR1 is MDHEN and CDR2 is SYDVKM. CDR3 length: 14 residues. CDR3 nucleotides: TGTGCCAGCAGCCCCCAGGGGGCGGTTGGTGAAGCTTTCTTT. Amino acid sequence: CASSPQGAVGEAFF.

The chain couples TRBV9 to TRBJ2-2; unclear D gene. The CDR3 consists of 11 residues. V lost 3 bases to trimming and J lost 8 bases, with 5 bases between them. Germline V gives CDR1 SGDLS, CDR2 YYNGEE. The CDR3 coding sequence is TGTGCCAGCAGCGCCTCGGGGGAGCTGTTTTTT. This translates into CASSASGELFF.

The chain links TRBV29-1 to TRBJ1-1, with 9 bases aligning to TRBD1. Unmatched junction bases numbered 1, after V lost 1 base and J lost 4 bases. This CDR3 is 13 amino acids long. Germline V CDR1 and CDR2: SQVTM, ANQGSEA. CDR3 DNA: TGCAGCGTTGAAGGGACAGGGGCCACTGAAGCTTTCTTT. This codes for CSVEGTGATEAFF.

The rearrangement uses TRBV11-1 and TRBJ2-7; 7 bases agree with TRBD1. The CDR3 length is 15 residues. The junction had 6 bases not matched to a gene; V was cut back by 4 bases and J by 0 bases. The germline CDR1 and CDR2 sequences are SGHAT and FQDESV (reference sequence). The CDR3 region is CASSSVGGSSYEQYF. The CDR3 DNA follows: TGTGCCAGCAGCTCGGTAGGGGGCAGCTCCTACGAGCAGTACTTC.

The chain uses TRBV28 and TRBJ1-1; 7 nucleotides match TRBD1. The CDR3 has 15 residues. Germline-derived CDR1 and CDR2 are MDHEN and SYDVKM. V lost 5 bases, J lost 2 bases, and 8 bases stayed unmatched. The CDR3 nucleotides read TGTGCCAGCAGTCCGACAGGGTCTTCTAACACTGAAGCTTTCTTT. Translation: CASSPTGSSNTEAFF.

V is TRBV11-3 and J is TRBJ1-1, with D perhaps matching TRBD1 (6 bases). The CDR3 runs to 13 residues. From germline, CDR1 is SGHNT and CDR2 YENEEA. Trimming shortened V by 5 bases and J by 5 bases, and 12 bases separated the two germline ends. The CDR3 loop reads CASSLQGETEAFF. The CDR3 DNA reads as TGTGCCAGCAGCCTACAGGGTGAAACTGAAGCTTTCTTT.

This clone was seen more than once but under ten times. The same CDR3 arises from other DNA sequences in this sample as well. This rearrangement joins TRBV29-1 to TRBJ1-3; D is unresolved. Germline V gene data show CDR1 as SQVTM and CDR2 as ANQGSEA. The CDR3 has 14 amino acids. V lost 4 bases and J 0 bases, leaving 10 bases between the germline ends. CDR3 protein: CSVGTGGSGNTIYF. As DNA, the CDR3 is TGCAGCGTTGGAACGGGTGGCTCTGGAAACACCATATATTTT.

This rearrangement joins TRBV21-1 to TRBJ1-2; the D call of TRBD1 is as the table states it, not checked on the DNA. TRBV21-1 is shown as a pseudogene. This CDR3 contains 15 residues. The CDR3 DNA is TGTGCCAGCAGCAAAGAGGACAGGGGGCTTCATGGCTACACCTTC. Encoded protein: CASSKEDRGLHGYTF.

The table lists this clone with a few counts. The chain has TRBV7-2 and TRBJ2-5, with TRBD2 matching 7 bases. The V gene's germline CDR1 is SGHTA and CDR2 FQGNSA. The V gene end was trimmed by 1 base and the J gene end by 5 bases; junction bases not matched to a gene: 7. The length of the CDR3 is 15 residues. Here the CDR3 reads CASSLGAGSSETQYF. The CDR3 nucleotides are TGTGCCAGCAGCTTAGGAGCGGGGAGCTCGGAGACCCAGTACTTC. The full variable domain, completed using reference TRBV7-2 and TRBJ2-5, is GAGVSQSPSNKVTEKGKDVELRCDPISGHTALYWYRQSLGQGLEFLIYFQGNSAPDKSGLPSDRFSAERTGGSVSTLTIQRTQQEDSAVYLCASSLGAGSSETQYFGPGTRLLVL.

This chain joins TRBV5-1 and TRBJ2-3, with 7 positions matching TRBD1. CDR3 length equals 15 residues. The germline V gene has CDR1 SGHRS and CDR2 YFSETQ. The ends lost 0 bases at V and 4 bases at J; junction bases unmatched: 5. The CDR3 coding sequence is TGCGCCAGCAGCTTGGGAGGGGGCTTGGCAGATACGCAGTATTTT. Its protein is CASSLGGGLADTQYF.

V is TRBV11-1 and J is TRBJ1-2; 8 nucleotides agree with TRBD1. This CDR3 spans 13 amino acids. The ends lost 5 bases at V and 3 bases at J; junction bases unmatched: 2. The germline V gene has CDR1 SGHAT and CDR2 FQDESV (reference sequence). In DNA form, the CDR3 reads TGTGCCAGCAGCCAGGACAGGGACTATGGCTACACCTTC. Amino acids: CASSQDRDYGYTF.

The chain combines TRBV18 with TRBJ1-1; D gene unclear. The CDR3 consists of 15 residues. Trimming cost V 3 bases and J 4 bases, with 15 bases left between them. Per germline, CDR1 KGHSH and CDR2 LQKENI. CDR3 coding DNA: TGTGCCAGCTCACCCCAGAGGGTGGAGAGCACTGAAGCTTTCTTT. This sequence encodes CASSPQRVESTEAFF.

V usage is TRBV6-5 and J usage is TRBJ2-1; no definite D call. The CDR3 has 15 amino acids. Germline V lookup: CDR1 MNHEY, CDR2 SVGAGI. V lost 3 bases and J 2 bases, leaving 11 bases between the germline ends. The CDR3 DNA reads as TGTGCCAGCAGTTATTCCCGGAGTCCCTACAATGAGCAGTTCTTC. Translated, it gives CASSYSRSPYNEQFF.